This T cell receptor beta chain originates from a study of blood T cell repertoires in COVID-19. In the study overall: T cells, B-cell-depleted T cells, or PBMCs provided the cDNA or gDNA that served as material.

In the original processing: The authors estimated nucleated cell counts from reference gene primer amplification. Libraries were prepared by immunoSEQ multiplex PCR; TCRdb keeps only in-frame clonotypes and omits some of them. The DNA was the basis for D and trimming; V, J and clone size are from that table. The sample gives 150,000 to 200,000 clones, 80% to 85% of which show up once; about 14% is in the top ten. Followed over time, Seattle patients had been enrolled while infection was active. Losses at the gene ends were 0 bases for V and 1 base for J; bases not matched to a gene: 13. Germline-derived CDR1 and CDR2 are GTSNPN and SVGIG (reference sequence). The CDR3 spans 18 residues.

This receptor was obtained from a woman aged 70 to 79 with COVID-19, enrolled during active disease. Input material: peripheral blood. The chain links TRBV30 to TRBJ2-7; the match to TRBD1 covers 9 bases. The CDR3 protein is CAWSVSPFGTGTSYEQYF. DNA of the CDR3: TGTGCCTGGAGTGTTTCCCCTTTCGGGACAGGGACGTCCTACGAGCAGTACTTC.